A selection of T cell receptor beta chains follows, all from one sample in a study of T cell responses to AZD1222 COVID-19 vaccine. Sequenced by immunoSEQ multiplex PCR; TCRdb stores in-frame clones only, minus some. The table includes 75,000 to 95,000 clones, just under 90% detected once. Sequencing was performed on peripheral blood, taken on day 0 of MenACWY control vaccination. All receptors come from an adult in good health. Both conserved end residues are part of each CDR3.

TRBV19	13	TRBJ2-3	CASSFPLGSTQYF
TRBV4-3	16	TRBJ2-1	CASSQLSGGVFNEQFF
TRBV7-8	16	TRBJ2-7	CASSLSGTGQVHEQYF
TRBV5-6	13	TRBJ2-5	CASSFPSQETQYF
TRBV7-9	13	TRBJ1-2	CASSLPPPGFYTF
TRBV5-1	15	TRBJ2-2	CASSTRDSNTGELFF
TRBV6-5	14	TRBJ2-3	CASSYPAGGDTQYF
TRBV7-2	19	TRBJ1-1	CASSGGTGGNAGWNTEAFF
TRBV6-2/TRBV6-3	11	TRBJ1-2	CASSWNSGYTF
TRBV6-5	15	TRBJ2-6	CASSYSLSGANVLTF
TRBV16	13	TRBJ1-2	CASSQSSDYGYTF
TRBV7-8	15	TRBJ2-5	CASSPPRRVQETQYF
TRBV2	16	TRBJ2-7	CASRGPRGLAGYEQYF
TRBV15	16	TRBJ1-2	CATSSTPGATNYGYTF
TRBV7-9	14	TRBJ1-2	CASSLGGLGYGYTF
TRBV3-1/TRBV3-2	15	TRBJ1-2	CASSLLGASNYGYTF
TRBV24-1	16	TRBJ2-3	CATSDPGGADGDTQYF
TRBV30	12	TRBJ2-2	CAWSVFPGELFF
TRBV7-3	15	TRBJ2-7	CASSSNDRGLYEQYF
TRBV28	15	TRBJ2-7	CASSLPLLQGYEQYF
TRBV2	16	TRBJ1-1	CASRTGDIFLNTEAFF
TRBV18	13	TRBJ1-1	CASSPGQGQRSFF
TRBV5-1	12	TRBJ2-7	CASSKVDSEQYF
TRBV27	15	TRBJ2-5	CASSFSTETRETQYF
TRBV27	16	TRBJ1-1	CASRPTGQGRYTEAFF
TRBV19	16	TRBJ2-7	CASSTGGSLGSYEQYF
TRBV6-5	15	TRBJ1-2	CASRDRGRNNYGYTF
TRBV5-1	13	TRBJ2-7	CASSLTSPYEQYF
TRBV28	15	TRBJ1-6	CASSLSQGQVSPLHF
TRBV18	15	TRBJ1-2	CASSPRGKLNYGYTF